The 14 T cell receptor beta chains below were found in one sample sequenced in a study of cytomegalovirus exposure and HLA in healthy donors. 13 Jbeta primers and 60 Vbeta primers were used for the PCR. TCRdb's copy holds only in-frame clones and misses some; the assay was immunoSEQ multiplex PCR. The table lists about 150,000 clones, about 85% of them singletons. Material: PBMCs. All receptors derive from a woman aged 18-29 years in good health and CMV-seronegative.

CDR3 region: CASSYDGTGYSYEQYF. The DNA of the CDR3 is TGTGCCAGCAGTTACGACGGGACAGGTTATTCCTACGAGCAGTACTTC. V gene TRBV6-5 combines with J gene TRBJ2-7; 8 nucleotides agree with TRBD1. Germline loops: CDR1 MNHEY, CDR2 SVGAGI. Germline trimming cut 2 bases from V and 1 base from J; bases unmatched to any gene: 7. CDR3 length: 16 amino acids.

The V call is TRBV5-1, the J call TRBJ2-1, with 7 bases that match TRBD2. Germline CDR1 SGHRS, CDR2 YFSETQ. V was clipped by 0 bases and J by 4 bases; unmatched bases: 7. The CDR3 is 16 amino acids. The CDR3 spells CASSLVTRELYNEQFF. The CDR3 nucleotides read TGCGCCAGCAGCTTGGTCACGCGGGAGCTGTACAATGAGCAGTTCTTC.

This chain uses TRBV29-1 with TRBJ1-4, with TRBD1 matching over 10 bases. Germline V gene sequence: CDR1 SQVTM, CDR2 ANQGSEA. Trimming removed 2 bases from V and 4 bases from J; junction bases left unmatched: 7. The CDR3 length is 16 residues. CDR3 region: CSVETGQGIDNEKLFF. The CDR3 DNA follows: TGCAGCGTTGAAACGGGACAGGGGATAGATAATGAAAAACTGTTTTTT.

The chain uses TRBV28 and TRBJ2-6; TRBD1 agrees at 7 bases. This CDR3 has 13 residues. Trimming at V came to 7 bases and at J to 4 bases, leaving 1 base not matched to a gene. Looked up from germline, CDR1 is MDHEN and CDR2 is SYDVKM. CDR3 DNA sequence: TGTGCCAGCAAGGGGGCCGGGGCCAACGTCCTGACTTTC. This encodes CASKGAGANVLTF. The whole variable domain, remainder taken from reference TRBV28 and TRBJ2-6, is DVKVTQSSRYLVKRTGEKVFLECVQDMDHENMFWYRQDPGLGLRLIYFSYDVKMKEKGDIPEGYSVSREKKERFSLILESASTNQTSMYLCASKGAGANVLTFGAGSRLTVL.

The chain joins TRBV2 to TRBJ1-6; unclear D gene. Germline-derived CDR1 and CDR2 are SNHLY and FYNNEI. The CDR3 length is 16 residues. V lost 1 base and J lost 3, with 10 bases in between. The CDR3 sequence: CASSEEPSLYNSPLHF. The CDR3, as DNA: TGTGCCAGCAGTGAAGAGCCATCGCTCTATAATTCACCCCTCCACTTT.

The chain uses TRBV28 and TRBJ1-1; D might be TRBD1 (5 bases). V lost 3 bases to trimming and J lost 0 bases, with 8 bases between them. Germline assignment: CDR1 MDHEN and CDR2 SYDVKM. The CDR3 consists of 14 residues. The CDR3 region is CASSFLQVNTEAFF. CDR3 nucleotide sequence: TGTGCCAGCAGTTTTTTACAGGTGAACACTGAAGCTTTCTTT. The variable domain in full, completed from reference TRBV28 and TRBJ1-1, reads DVKVTQSSRYLVKRTGEKVFLECVQDMDHENMFWYRQDPGLGLRLIYFSYDVKMKEKGDIPEGYSVSREKKERFSLILESASTNQTSMYLCASSFLQVNTEAFFGQGTRLTVV.

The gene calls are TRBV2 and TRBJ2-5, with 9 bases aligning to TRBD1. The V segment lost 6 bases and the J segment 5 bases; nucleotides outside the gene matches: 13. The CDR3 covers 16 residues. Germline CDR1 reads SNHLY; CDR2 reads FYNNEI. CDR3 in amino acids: CASRLLDRGEGETQYF. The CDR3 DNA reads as TGTGCCAGCAGATTATTGGACAGGGGTGAGGGGGAGACCCAGTACTTC.

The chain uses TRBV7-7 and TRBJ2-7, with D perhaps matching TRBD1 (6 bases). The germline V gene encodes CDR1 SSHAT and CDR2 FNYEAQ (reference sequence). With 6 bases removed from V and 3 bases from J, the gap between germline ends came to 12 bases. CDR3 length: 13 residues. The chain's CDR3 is CASSLQGDYEQYF. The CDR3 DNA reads TGTGCCAGCAGTTTACAGGGCGACTACGAGCAGTACTTC.

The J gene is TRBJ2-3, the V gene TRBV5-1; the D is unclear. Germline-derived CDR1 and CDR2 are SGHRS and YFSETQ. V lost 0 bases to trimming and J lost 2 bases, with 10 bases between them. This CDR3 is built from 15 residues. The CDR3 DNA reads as TGCGCCAGCAGCTTGGGCTGGCAGATCACAGATACGCAGTATTTT. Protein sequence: CASSLGWQITDTQYF. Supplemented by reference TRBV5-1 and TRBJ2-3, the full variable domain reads KAGVTQTPRYLIKTRGQQVTLSCSPISGHRSVSWYQQTPGQGLQFLFEYFSETQRNKGNFPGRFSGRQFSNSRSEMNVSTLELGDSALYLCASSLGWQITDTQYFGPGTRLTVL.

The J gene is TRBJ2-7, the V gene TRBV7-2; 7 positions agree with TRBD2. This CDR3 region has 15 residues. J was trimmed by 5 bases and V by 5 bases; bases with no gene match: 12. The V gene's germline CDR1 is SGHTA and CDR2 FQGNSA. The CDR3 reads CASSAGGGRPHEQYF. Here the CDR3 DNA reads TGTGCCAGCAGCGCGGGCGGCGGGAGACCCCACGAGCAGTACTTC.

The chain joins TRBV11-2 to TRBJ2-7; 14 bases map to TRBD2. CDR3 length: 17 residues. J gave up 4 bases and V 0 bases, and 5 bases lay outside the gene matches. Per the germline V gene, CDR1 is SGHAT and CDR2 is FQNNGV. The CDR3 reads CASSLDRRTSGRYEQYF. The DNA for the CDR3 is TGTGCCAGCAGCTTAGATCGACGGACTAGCGGGAGGTACGAGCAGTACTTC.

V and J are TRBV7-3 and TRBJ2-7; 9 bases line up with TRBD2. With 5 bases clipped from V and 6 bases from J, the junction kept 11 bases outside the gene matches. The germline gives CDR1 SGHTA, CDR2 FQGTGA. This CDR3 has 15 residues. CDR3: CASSPGGGGRAEQYF. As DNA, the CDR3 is TGTGCCAGCAGCCCGGGGGGCGGCGGGAGGGCCGAGCAGTACTTC.

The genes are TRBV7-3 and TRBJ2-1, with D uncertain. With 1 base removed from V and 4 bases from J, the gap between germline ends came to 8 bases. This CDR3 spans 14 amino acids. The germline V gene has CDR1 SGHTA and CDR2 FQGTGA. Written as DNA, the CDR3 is TGTGCCAGCAGCTTAAATCCCTCGTACAATGAGCAGTTCTTC. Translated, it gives CASSLNPSYNEQFF.

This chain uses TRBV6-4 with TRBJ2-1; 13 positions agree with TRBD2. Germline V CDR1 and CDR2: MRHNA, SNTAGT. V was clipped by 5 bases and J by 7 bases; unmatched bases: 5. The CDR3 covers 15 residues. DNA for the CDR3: TGTGCCAGCAGTTCCGGGACTAGCGGGGCTAATGAGCAGTTCTTC. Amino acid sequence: CASSSGTSGANEQFF.